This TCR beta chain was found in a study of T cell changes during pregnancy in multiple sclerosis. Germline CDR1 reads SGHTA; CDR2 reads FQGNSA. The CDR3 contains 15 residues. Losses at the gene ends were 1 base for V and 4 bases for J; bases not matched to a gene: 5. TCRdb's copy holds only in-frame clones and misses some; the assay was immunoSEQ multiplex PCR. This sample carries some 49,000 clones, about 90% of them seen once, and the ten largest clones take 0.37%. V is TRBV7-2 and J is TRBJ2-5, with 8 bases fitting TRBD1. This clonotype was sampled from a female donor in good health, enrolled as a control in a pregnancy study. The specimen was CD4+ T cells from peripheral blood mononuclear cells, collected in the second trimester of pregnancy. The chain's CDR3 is CASSLDRGQGETQYF. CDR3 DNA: TGTGCCAGCAGCTTAGATCGAGGACAGGGAGAGACCCAGTACTTC.